This T cell receptor (beta chain) stems from a study of T cells in Graves' hyperthyroidism and ophthalmopathy. Study-wide results and limits: A model using 13 V-J features told ophthalmopathy apart from stable hyperthyroidism.

CDR1 and CDR2 from the germline V gene are KGHDR and SFDVKD. The CDR3 sequence is 14 residues long. Trimming shortened V by 3 bases and J by 8 bases, and 15 bases separated the two germline ends. Only one count was recorded for this clonotype. Antigen unknown. Each patient was aged 18 to 65 and had newly diagnosed hyperthyroidism of under 2 months' duration. Fresh peripheral blood, around 10 ml of it, supplied the PBMCs. Using RNA transcripts as the source, TCR beta CDR3 regions were amplified. During a first-round RT-PCR of the TCR CDR3, the HTBI primer set was used. From the multiplex PCR reads, TCRdb called clonotypes with MiXCR, one entry per CDR3 protein. The repertoire consists of around 250,000 distinct CDR3 sequences, with less than 15% occurring once and the leading ten covering about an eighth.

The specimen sequenced was blood. This sequence was found in a woman aged 40 to 50 with Graves' hyperthyroidism that later progressed to Graves' ophthalmopathy. The chain joins TRBV24-1 to TRBJ1-2; possibly TRBD1 for D (6 bases). This chain's CDR3 is CATSDPGTPGGYTF. The CDR3 DNA follows: TGTGCCACCAGTGATCCCGGGACACCCGGAGGCTACACCTTC.